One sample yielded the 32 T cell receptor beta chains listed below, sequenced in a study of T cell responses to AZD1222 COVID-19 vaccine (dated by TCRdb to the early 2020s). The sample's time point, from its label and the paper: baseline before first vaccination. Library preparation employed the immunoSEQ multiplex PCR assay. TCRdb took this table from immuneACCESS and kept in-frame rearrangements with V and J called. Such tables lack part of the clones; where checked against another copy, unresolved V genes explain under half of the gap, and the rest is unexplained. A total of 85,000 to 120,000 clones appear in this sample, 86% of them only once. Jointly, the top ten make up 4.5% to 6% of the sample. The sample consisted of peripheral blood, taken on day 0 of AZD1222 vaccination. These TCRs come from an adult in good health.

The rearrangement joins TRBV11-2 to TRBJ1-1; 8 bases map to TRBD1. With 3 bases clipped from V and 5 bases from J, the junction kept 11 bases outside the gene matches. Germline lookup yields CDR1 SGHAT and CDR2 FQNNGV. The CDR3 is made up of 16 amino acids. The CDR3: CASSFSGAGGRTEAFF. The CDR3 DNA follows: TGTGCCAGCAGCTTCTCGGGAGCAGGGGGCAGGACTGAAGCTTTCTTT.

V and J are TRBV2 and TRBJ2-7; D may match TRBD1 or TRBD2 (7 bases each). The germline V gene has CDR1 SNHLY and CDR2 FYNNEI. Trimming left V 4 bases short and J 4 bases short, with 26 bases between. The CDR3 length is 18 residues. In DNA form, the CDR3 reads TGTGCCAGCAGTGTAAAACAGGGGAGGGCGACTAGCAGATACGAGCAGTACTTC. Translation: CASSVKQGRATSRYEQYF.

CDR3 DNA sequence: TGTGCCAGTAGTGCAAACGGCCGTTACAATGAGCAGTTCTTC. Amino acids: CASSANGRYNEQFF. This chain links TRBV19 with TRBJ2-1; the D is unclear. Trimming cost V 5 bases and J 4 bases, with 12 bases left between them. Per the germline V gene, CDR1 is LNHDA and CDR2 is SQIVND (reference sequence). The CDR3 has 14 amino acids.

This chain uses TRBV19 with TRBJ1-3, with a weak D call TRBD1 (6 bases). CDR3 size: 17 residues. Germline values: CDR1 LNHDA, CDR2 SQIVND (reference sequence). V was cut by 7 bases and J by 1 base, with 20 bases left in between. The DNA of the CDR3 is TGTGCCAGTATCCCACGGACAGCGGACTTTTCTGGAAACACCATATATTTT. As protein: CASIPRTADFSGNTIYF.

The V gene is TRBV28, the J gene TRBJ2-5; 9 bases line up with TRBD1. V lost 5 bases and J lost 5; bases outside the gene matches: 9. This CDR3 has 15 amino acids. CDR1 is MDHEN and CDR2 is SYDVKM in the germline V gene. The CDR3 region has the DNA TGTGCCAGCAGTCCAGCCGACAGGGGGTGGGAGACCCAGTACTTC. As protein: CASSPADRGWETQYF.

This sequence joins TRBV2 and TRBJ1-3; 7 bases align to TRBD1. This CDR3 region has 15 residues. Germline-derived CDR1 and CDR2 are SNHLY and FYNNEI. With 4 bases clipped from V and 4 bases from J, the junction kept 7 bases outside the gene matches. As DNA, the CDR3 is TGTGCCAGCAGTGCTACGACAGGGTTCGGAAACACCATATATTTT. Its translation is CASSATTGFGNTIYF.

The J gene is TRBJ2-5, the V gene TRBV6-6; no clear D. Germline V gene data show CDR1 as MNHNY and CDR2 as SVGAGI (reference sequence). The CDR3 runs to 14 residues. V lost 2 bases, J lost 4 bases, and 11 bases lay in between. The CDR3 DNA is TGTGCCAGCAGTTACGAGCCGAGGCGAGAGACCCAGTACTTC. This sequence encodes CASSYEPRRETQYF.

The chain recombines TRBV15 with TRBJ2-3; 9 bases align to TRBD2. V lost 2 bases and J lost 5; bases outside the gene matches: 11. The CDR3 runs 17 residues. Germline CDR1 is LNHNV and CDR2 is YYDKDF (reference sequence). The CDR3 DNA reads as TGTGCCACCAGCAGACTAGGTAGCGGGAGCCTTGGAGATACGCAGTATTTT. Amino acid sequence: CATSRLGSGSLGDTQYF.

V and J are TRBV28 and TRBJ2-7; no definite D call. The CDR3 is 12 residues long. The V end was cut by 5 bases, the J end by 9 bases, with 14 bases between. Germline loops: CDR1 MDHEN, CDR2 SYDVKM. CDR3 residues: CASSPTPFWQYF. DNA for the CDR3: TGTGCCAGCAGTCCGACCCCGTTCTGGCAGTACTTC.

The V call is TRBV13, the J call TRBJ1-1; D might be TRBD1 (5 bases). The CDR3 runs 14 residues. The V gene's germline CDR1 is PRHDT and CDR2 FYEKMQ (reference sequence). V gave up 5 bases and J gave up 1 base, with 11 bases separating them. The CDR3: CASSTGLQNTEAFF. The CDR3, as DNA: TGTGCCAGCAGCACGGGACTCCAGAACACTGAAGCTTTCTTT.

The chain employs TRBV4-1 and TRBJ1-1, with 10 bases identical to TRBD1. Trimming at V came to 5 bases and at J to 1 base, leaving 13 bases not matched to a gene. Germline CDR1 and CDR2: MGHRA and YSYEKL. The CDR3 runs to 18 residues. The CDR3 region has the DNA TGCGCCAGCAGCACAAGCCGGGACAGGGGTGTCGGGAACACTGAAGCTTTCTTT. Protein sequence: CASSTSRDRGVGNTEAFF.

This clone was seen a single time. CDR3 in amino acids: CASSRDRLNTEAFF. CDR3 nucleotide sequence: TGTGCCAGCAGTCGGGACAGACTGAACACTGAAGCTTTCTTT. The chain combines TRBV6-5 with TRBJ1-1; 7 nucleotides align to TRBD1. The ends lost 5 bases at V and 0 bases at J; junction bases unmatched: 3. The CDR3 covers 14 residues. Looked up from germline, CDR1 is MNHEY and CDR2 is SVGAGI.

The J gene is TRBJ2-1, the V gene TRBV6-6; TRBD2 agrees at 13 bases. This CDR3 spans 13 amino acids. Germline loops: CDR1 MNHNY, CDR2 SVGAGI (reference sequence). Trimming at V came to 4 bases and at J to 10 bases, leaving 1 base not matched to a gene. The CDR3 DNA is TGTGCCAGCAGTTTGGGACTAGCGGGAGAGCAGTTCTTC. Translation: CASSLGLAGEQFF.

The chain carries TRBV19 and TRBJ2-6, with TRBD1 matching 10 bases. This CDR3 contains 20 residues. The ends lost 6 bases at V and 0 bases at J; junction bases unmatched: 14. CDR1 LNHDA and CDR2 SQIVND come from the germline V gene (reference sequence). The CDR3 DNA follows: TGTGCCAGTAGCCTCCGTCCAAGACAGGGGGCGATCTCTGGGGCCAACGTCCTGACTTTC. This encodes CASSLRPRQGAISGANVLTF. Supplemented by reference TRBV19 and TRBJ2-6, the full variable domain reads DGGITQSPKYLFRKEGQNVTLSCEQNLNHDAMYWYRQDPGQGLRLIYYSQIVNDFQKGDIAEGYSVSREKKESFPLTVTSAQKNPTAFYLCASSLRPRQGAISGANVLTFGAGSRLTVL.

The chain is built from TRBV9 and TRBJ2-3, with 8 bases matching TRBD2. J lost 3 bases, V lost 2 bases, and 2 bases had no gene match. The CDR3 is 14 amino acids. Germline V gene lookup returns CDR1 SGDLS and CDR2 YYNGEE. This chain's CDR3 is CASSVGLVTDTQYF. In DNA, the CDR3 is TGTGCCAGCAGCGTGGGACTAGTAACAGATACGCAGTATTTT.

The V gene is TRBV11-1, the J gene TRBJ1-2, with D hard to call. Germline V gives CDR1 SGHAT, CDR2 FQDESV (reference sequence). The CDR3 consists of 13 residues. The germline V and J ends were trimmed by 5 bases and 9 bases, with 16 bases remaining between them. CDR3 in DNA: TGTGCCAGCAGCCCATACAAAGACCAACGCTACACCTTC. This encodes CASSPYKDQRYTF.

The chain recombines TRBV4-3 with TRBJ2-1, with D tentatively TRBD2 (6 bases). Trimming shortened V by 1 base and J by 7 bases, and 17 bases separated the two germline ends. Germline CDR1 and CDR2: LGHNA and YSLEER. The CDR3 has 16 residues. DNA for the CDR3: TGCGCCAGCAGCCAAGGATGGGCGGGGACCCCGAATGAGCAGTTCTTC. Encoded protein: CASSQGWAGTPNEQFF.

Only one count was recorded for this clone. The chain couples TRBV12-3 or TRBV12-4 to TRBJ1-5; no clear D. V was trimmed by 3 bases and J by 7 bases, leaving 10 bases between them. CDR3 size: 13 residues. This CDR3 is CASSLLGGQPQHF. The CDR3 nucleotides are TGTGCCAGCAGTTTGCTGGGTGGCCAGCCCCAGCATTTT.

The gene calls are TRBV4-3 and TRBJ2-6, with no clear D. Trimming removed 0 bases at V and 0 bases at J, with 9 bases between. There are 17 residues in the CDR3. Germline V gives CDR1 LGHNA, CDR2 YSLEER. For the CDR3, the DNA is TGCGCCAGCAGCCAAGATCGAATCCACTCTGGGGCCAACGTCCTGACTTTC. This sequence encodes CASSQDRIHSGANVLTF.

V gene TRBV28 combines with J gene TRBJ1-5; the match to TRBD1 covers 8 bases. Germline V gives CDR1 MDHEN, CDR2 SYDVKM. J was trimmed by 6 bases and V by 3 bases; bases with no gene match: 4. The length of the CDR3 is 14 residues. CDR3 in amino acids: CASSFAGGGQPQHF. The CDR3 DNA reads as TGTGCCAGCAGTTTTGCAGGGGGCGGTCAGCCCCAGCATTTT. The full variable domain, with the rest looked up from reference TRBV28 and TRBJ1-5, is DVKVTQSSRYLVKRTGEKVFLECVQDMDHENMFWYRQDPGLGLRLIYFSYDVKMKEKGDIPEGYSVSREKKERFSLILESASTNQTSMYLCASSFAGGGQPQHFGDGTRLSIL.

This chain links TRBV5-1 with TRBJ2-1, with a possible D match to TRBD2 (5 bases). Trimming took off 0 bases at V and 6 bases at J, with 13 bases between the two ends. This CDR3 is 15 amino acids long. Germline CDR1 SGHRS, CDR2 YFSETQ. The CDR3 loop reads CASSLEVAAGNEQFF. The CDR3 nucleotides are TGCGCCAGCAGCTTGGAGGTCGCGGCGGGCAATGAGCAGTTCTTC.

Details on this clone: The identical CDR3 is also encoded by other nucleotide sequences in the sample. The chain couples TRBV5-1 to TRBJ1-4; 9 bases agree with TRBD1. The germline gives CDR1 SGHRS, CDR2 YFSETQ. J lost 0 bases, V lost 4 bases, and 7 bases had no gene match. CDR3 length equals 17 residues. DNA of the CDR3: TGCGCCAGCAGCGGGGGACAGGGAGCTTCAACTAATGAAAAACTGTTTTTT. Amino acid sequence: CASSGGQGASTNEKLFF.

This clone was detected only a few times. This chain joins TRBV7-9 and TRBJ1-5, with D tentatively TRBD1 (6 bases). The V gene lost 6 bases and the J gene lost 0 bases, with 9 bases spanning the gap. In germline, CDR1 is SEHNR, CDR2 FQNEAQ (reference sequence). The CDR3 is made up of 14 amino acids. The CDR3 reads CASSQGNSNQPQHF. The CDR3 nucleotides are TGTGCCAGCAGTCAGGGGAATAGCAATCAGCCCCAGCATTTT. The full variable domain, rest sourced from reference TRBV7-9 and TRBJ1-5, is DTGVSQNPRHKITKRGQNVTFRCDPISEHNRLYWYRQTLGQGPEFLTYFQNEAQLEKSRLLSDRFSAERPKGSFSTLEIQRTEQGDSAMYLCASSQGNSNQPQHFGDGTRLSIL.

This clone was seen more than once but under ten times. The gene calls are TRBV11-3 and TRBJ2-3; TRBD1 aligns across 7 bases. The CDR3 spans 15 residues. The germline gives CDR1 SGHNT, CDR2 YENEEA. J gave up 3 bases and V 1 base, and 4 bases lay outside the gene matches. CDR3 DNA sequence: TGTGCCAGCAGCTTAGGGCAGGGGGAAACAGATACGCAGTATTTT. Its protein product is CASSLGQGETDTQYF.

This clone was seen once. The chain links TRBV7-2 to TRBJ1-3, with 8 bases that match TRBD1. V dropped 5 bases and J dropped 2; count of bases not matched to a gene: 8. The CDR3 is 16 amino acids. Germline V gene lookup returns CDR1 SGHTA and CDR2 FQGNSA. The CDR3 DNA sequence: TGTGCCAGCAGCCTTCGGACAGGGAAGGCTGGAAACACCATATATTTT. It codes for CASSLRTGKAGNTIYF.

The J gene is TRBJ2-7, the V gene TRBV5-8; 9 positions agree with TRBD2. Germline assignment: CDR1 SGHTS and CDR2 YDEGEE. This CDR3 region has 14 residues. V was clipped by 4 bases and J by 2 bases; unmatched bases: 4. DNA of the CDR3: TGTGCCAGCAGCGGCGCGGGAGGGGCCTACGAGCAGTACTTC. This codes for CASSGAGGAYEQYF.

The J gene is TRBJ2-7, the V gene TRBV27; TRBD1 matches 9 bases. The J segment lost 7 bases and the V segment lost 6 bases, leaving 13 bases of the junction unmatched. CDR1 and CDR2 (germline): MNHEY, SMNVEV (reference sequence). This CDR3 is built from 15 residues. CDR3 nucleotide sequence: TGTGCCAGCAGCCCCGGGACAGGGCGGTCGGGAGAGCAGTACTTC. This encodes CASSPGTGRSGEQYF.

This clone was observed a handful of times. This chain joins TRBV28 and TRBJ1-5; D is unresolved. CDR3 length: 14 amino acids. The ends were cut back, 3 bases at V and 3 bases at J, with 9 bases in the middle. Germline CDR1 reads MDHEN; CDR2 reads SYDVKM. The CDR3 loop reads CASSLGRLNQPQHF. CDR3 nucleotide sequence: TGTGCCAGCAGTTTGGGCAGGCTCAATCAGCCCCAGCATTTT.

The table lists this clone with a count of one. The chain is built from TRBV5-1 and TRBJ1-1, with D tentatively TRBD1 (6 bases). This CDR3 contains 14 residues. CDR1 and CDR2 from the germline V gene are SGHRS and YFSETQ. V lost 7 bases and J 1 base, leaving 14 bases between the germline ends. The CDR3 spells CASGPGHRNTEAFF. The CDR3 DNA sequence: TGCGCCAGCGGGCCGGGACATCGGAACACTGAAGCTTTCTTT.

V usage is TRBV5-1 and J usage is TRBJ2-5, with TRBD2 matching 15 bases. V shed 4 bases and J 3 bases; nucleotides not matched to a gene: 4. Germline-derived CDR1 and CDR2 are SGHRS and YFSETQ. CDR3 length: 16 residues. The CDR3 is CASSPGTSGGKETQYF. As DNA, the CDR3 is TGCGCCAGCAGCCCTGGGACTAGCGGGGGGAAAGAGACCCAGTACTTC.

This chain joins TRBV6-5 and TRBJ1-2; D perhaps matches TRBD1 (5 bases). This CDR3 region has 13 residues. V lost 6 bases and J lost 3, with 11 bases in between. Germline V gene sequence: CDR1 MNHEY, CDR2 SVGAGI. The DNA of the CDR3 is TGTGCCAGCAGAGGGAGACAGTACTATGGCTACACCTTC. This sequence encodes CASRGRQYYGYTF.

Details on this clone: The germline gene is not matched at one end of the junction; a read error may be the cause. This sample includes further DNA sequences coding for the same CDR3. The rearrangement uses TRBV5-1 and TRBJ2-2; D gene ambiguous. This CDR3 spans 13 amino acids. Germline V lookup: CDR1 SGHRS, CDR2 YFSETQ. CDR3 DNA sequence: TGCGCCAGCAGTTTGGGTATCACCGGGGAGCTGTTTTTT. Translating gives CASSLGITGELFF.